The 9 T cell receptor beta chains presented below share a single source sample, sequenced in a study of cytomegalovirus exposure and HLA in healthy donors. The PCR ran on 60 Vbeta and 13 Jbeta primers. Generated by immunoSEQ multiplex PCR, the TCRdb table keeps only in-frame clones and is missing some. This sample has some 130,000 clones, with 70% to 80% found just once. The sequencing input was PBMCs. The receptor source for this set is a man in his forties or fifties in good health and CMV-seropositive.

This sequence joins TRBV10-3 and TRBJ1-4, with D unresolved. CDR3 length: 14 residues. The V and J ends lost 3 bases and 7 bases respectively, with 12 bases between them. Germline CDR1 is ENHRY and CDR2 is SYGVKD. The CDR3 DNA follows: TGTGCCATCAGTGAACAAAGGGAGGGTGAAAAACTGTTTTTT. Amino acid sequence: CAISEQREGEKLFF.

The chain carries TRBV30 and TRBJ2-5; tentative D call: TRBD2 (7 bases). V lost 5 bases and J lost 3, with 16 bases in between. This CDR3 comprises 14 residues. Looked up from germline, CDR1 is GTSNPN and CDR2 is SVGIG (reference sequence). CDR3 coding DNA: TGTGCCTGGGCTATCGCGGGGGCAAAAGAGACCCAGTACTTC. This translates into CAWAIAGAKETQYF.

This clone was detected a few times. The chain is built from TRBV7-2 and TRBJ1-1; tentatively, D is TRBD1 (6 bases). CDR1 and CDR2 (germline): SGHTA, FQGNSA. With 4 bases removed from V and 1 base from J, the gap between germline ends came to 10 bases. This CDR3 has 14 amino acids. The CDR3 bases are TGTGCCAGCAGCTCCTGGACAGCGAACACTGAAGCTTTCTTT. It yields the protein CASSSWTANTEAFF.

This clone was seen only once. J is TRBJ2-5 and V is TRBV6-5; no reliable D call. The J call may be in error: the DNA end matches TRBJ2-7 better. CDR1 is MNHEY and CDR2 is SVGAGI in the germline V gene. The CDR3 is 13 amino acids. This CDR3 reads CASSPRRSYEQYF. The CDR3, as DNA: TGTGCCAGCAGTCCCCGCCGGTCCTACGAGCAGTACTTC.

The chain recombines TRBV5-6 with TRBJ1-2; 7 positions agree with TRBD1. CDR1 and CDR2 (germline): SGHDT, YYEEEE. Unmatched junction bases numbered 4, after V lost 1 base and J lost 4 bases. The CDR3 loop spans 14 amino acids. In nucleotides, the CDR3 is TGTGCCAGCAGCTTGAGTCGACAGGGCTATGGCTACACCTTC. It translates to CASSLSRQGYGYTF.

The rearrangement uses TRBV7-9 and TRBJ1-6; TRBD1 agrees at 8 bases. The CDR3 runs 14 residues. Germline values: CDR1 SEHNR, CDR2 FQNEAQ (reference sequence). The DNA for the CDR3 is TGTTCCGCGGTGGGGACAGGTTATAATTCACCCCTCCACTTT. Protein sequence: CSAVGTGYNSPLHF.

The DNA for the CDR3 is TGCGCCAGCAGCTTGGCCTTACAGTCAGAGACCCAGTACTTC. It is translated as CASSLALQSETQYF. The chain uses TRBV5-1 and TRBJ2-5; D gene unclear. The CDR3 sequence is 14 residues long. Per the germline V gene, CDR1 is SGHRS and CDR2 is YFSETQ. The V and J ends lost 0 bases and 4 bases respectively, with 10 bases between them.

DNA of the CDR3: TGTGCCAGCAGCTTAGGGGGGGAGGTCTACGAGCAGTACTTC. Its translation is CASSLGGEVYEQYF. This chain links TRBV7-9 with TRBJ2-5; weak D call: TRBD2 (6 bases). The end of the DNA fits TRBJ2-7 better, so the J call may be wrong. CDR3 size: 14 residues. Germline CDR1 SEHNR, CDR2 FQNEAQ (reference sequence).

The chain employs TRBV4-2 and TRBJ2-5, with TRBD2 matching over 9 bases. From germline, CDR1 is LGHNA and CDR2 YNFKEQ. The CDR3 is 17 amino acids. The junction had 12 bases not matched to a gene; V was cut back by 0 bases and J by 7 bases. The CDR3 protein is CASSQDRSGGTTRTQYF. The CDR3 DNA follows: TGTGCCAGCAGCCAAGATAGAAGCGGGGGGACTACTAGGACCCAGTACTTC.